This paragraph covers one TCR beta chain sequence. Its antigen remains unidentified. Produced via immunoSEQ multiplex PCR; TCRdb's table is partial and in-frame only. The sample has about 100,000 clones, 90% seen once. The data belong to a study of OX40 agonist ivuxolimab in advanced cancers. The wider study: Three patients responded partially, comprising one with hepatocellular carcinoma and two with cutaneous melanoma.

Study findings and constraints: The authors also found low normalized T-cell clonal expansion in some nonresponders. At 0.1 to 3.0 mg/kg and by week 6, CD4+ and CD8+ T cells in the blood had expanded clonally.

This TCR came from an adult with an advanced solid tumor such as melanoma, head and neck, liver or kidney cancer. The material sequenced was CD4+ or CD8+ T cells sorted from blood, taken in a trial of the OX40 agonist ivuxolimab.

The CDR3 reads CSVTQAYNEQFF. CDR3 DNA sequence: TGCAGCGTTACCCAGGCCTACAATGAGCAGTTCTTC. The chain combines TRBV29-1 with TRBJ2-1; no clear D. Germline V gives CDR1 SQVTM, CDR2 ANQGSEA. This CDR3 comprises 12 residues. V shed 5 bases and J shed 2 bases, with 7 bases lying between them.